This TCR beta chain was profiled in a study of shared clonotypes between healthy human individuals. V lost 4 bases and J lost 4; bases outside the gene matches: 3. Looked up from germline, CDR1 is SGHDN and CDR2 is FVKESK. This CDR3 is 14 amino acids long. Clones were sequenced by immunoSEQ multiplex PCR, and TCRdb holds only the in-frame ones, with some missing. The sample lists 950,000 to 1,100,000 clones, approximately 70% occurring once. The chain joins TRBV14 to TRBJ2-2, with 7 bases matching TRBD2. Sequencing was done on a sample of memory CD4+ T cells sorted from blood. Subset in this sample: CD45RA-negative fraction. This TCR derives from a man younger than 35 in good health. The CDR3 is CASSRGLITGELFF. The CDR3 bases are TGTGCCAGCAGCCGGGGACTAATCACCGGGGAGCTGTTTTTT. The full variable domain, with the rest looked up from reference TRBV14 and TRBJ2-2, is EAGVTQFPSHSVIEKGQTVTLRCDPISGHDNLYWYRRVMGKEIKFLLHFVKESKQDESGMPNNRFLAERTGGTYSTLKVQPAELEDSGVYFCASSRGLITGELFFGEGSRLTVL.